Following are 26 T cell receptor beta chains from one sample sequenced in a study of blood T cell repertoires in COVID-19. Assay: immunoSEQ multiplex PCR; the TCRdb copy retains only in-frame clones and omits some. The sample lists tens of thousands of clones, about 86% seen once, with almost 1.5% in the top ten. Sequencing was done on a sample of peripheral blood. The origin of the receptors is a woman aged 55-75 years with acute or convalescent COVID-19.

The CDR3 DNA sequence: TGTGCCAGTAGTATTAGACAGGGAGAGACCCAGTACTTC. Protein sequence: CASSIRQGETQYF. The J gene is TRBJ2-5, the V gene TRBV19, with 7 positions matching TRBD1. This CDR3 spans 13 amino acids. V was clipped by 3 bases and J by 4 bases; unmatched bases: 2. The V gene's germline CDR1 is LNHDA and CDR2 SQIVND (reference sequence).

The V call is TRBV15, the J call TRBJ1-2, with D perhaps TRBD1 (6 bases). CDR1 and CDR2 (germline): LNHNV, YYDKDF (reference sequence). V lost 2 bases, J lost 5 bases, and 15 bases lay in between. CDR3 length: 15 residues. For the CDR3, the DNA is TGTGCCACCAGCAGACCCGGACAGAAAGCATATGGCTACACCTTC. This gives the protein CATSRPGQKAYGYTF. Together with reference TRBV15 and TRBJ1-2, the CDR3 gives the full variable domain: DAMVIQNPRYQVTQFGKPVTLSCSQTLNHNVMYWYQQKSSQAPKLLFHYYDKDFNNEADTPDNFQSRRPNTSFCFLDIRSPGLGDTAMYLCATSRPGQKAYGYTFGSGTRLTVV.

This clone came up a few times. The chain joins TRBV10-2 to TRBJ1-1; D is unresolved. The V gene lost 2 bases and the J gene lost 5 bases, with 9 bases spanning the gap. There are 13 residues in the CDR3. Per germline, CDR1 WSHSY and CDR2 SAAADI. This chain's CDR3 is CASSEGRGTEAFF. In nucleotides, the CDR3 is TGCGCCAGCAGTGAGGGAAGAGGGACTGAAGCTTTCTTT.

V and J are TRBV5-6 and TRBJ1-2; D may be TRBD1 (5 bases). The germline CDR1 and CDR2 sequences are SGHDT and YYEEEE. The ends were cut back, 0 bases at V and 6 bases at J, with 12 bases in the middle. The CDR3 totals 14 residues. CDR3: CASSLAQVRDGYTF. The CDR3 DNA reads TGTGCCAGCAGCTTGGCCCAGGTCAGGGATGGCTACACCTTC.

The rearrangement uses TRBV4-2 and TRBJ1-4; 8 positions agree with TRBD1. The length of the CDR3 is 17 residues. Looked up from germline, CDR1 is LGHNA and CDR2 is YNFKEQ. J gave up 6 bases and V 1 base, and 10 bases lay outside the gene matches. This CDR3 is CASSQGLRTGRDEKLFF. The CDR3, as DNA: TGTGCCAGCAGCCAAGGCCTCCGGACAGGGAGGGATGAAAAACTGTTTTTT.

The chain's CDR3 is CASSYGRGLNGELFF. DNA for the CDR3: TGTGCCAGCAGTTACGGAAGGGGGCTTAACGGGGAGCTGTTTTTT. V is TRBV6-6 and J is TRBJ2-2; 7 positions agree with TRBD1. J was trimmed by 7 bases and V by 2 bases; bases with no gene match: 7. Germline assignment: CDR1 MNHNY and CDR2 SVGAGI (reference sequence). This CDR3 has 15 residues.

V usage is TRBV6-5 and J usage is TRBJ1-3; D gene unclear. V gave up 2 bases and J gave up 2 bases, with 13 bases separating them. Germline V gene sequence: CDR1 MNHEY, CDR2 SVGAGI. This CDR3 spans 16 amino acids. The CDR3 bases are TGTGCCAGCAGTTACACGAGGGCCCCTCCTGGAAACACCATATATTTT. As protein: CASSYTRAPPGNTIYF.

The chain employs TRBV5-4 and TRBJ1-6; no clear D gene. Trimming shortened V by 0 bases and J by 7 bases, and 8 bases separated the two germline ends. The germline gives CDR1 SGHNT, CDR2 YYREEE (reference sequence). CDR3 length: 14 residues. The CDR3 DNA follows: TGTGCCAGCAGCTTGGTAGAGAGGAATTCACCCCTCCACTTT. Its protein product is CASSLVERNSPLHF.

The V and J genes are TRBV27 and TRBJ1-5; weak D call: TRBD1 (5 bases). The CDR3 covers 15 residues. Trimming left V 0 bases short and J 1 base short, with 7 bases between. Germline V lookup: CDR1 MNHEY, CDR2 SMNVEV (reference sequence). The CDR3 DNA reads TGTGCCAGCAGTTTATCGGGGGGGAGCAATCAGCCCCAGCATTTT. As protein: CASSLSGGSNQPQHF.

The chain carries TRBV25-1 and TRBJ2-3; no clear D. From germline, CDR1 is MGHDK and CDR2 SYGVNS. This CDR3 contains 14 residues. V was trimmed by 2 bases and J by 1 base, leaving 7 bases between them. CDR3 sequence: CASSEVQGTDTQYF. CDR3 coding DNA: TGTGCCAGCAGTGAAGTGCAGGGCACAGATACGCAGTATTTT.

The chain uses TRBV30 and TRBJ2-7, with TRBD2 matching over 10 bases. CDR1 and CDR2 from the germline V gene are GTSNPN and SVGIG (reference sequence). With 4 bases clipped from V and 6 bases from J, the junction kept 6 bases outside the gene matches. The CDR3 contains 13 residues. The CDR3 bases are TGTGCCTGGACTAGCGGGGGTGGTGGCGAGCAGTACTTC. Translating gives CAWTSGGGGEQYF.

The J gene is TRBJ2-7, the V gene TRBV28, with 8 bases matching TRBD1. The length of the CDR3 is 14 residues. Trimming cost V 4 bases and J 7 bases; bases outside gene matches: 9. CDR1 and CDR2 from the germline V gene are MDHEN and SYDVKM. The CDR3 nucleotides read TGTGCCAGCAGTTCCCTCGACAGGGGTAGGGAGCAGTACTTC. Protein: CASSSLDRGREQYF.

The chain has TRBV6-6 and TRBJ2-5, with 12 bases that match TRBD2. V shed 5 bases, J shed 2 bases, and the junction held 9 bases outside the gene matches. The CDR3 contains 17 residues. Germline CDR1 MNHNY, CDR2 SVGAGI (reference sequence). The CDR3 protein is CASSQQTSGSVQETQYF. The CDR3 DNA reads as TGTGCCAGCAGTCAGCAGACTAGCGGGAGCGTACAAGAGACCCAGTACTTC.

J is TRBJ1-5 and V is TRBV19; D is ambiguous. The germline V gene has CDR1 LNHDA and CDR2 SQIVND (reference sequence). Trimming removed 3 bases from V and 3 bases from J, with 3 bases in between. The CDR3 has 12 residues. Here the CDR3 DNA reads TGTGCCAGTAGTATCCTCAATCAGCCCCAGCATTTT. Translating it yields CASSILNQPQHF.

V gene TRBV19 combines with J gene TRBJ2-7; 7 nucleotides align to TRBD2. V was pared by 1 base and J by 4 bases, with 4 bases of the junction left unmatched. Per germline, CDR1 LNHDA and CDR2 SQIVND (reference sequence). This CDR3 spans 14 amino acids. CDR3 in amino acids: CASSIGTRDYEQYF. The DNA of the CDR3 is TGTGCCAGTAGTATAGGGACTAGAGATTACGAGCAGTACTTC.

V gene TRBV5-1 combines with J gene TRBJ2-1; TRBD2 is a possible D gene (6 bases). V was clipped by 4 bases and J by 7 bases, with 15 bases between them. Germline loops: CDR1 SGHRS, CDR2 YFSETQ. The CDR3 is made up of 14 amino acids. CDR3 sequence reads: CASSRRAQYNEQFF. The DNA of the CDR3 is TGCGCCAGCAGCCGGAGGGCACAGTATAATGAGCAGTTCTTC.

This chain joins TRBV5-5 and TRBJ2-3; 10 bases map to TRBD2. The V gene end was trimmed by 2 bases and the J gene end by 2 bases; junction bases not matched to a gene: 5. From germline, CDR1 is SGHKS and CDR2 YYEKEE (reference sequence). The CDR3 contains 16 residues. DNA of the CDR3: TGTGCCAGCAGCTTACCTAGCGGGAGCTCCACAGATACGCAGTATTTT. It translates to CASSLPSGSSTDTQYF.

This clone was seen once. Here the CDR3 reads CASSFGLAGGQETQYF. The CDR3 coding sequence is TGTGCCAGCAGCTTTGGACTAGCGGGGGGTCAAGAGACCCAGTACTTC. V and J are TRBV7-2 and TRBJ2-5; 14 nucleotides match TRBD2. After removal of 3 bases from V and 2 bases from J, the junction contained 2 bases not matched to a gene. The CDR3 sequence is 16 residues long. CDR1 is SGHTA, CDR2 FQGNSA, per germline. The complete variable domain, with remaining parts taken from reference TRBV7-2 and TRBJ2-5, reads GAGVSQSPSNKVTEKGKDVELRCDPISGHTALYWYRQSLGQGLEFLIYFQGNSAPDKSGLPSDRFSAERTGGSVSTLTIQRTQQEDSAVYLCASSFGLAGGQETQYFGPGTRLLVL.

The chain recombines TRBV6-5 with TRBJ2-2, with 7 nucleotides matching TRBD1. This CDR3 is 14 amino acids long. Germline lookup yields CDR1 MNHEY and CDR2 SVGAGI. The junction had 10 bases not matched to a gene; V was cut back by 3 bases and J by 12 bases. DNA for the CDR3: TGTGCCAGCAGTTATCAAGGGGGCGTAGGGCAGCTGTTTTTT. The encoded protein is CASSYQGGVGQLFF.

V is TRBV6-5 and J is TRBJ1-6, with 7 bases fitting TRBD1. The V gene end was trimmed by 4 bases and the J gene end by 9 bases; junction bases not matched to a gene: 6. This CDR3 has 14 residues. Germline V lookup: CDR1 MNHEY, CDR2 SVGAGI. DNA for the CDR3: TGTGCCAGCAGTTTCGGGACAGAGAGTTCACCCCTCCACTTT. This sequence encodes CASSFGTESSPLHF.

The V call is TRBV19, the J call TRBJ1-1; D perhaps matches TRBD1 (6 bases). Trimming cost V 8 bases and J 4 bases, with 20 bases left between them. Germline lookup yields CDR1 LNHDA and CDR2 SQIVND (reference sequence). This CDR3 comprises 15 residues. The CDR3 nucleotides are TGTGCCAGTGAGCCCCTGGAATACAGGGTCACTGAAGCTTTCTTT. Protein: CASEPLEYRVTEAFF.

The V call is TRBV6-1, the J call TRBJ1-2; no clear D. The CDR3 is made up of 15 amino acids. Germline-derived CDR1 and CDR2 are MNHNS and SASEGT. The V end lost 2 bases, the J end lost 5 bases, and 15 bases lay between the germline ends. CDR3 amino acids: CASSEMGSIQYGYTF. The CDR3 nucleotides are TGTGCCAGCAGTGAAATGGGGAGTATTCAATATGGCTACACCTTC.

The CDR3 spells CASSLEGGNTEAFF. The CDR3 bases are TGTGCCAGCAGCTTAGAAGGGGGGAACACTGAAGCTTTCTTT. The rearrangement uses TRBV7-8 and TRBJ1-1; TRBD1 might be the D (6 bases). CDR3 length: 14 residues. Looked up from germline, CDR1 is SGHVS and CDR2 is FQNEAQ. Trimming cost V 1 base and J 1 base, with 7 bases left between them.

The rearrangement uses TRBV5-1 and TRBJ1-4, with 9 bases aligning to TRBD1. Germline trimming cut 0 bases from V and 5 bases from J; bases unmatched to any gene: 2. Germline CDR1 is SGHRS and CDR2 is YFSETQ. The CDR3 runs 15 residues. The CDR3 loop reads CASSLGGTGNEKLFF. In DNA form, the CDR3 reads TGCGCCAGCAGCTTGGGGGGGACAGGGAATGAAAAACTGTTTTTT. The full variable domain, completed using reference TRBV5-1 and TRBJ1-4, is KAGVTQTPRYLIKTRGQQVTLSCSPISGHRSVSWYQQTPGQGLQFLFEYFSETQRNKGNFPGRFSGRQFSNSRSEMNVSTLELGDSALYLCASSLGGTGNEKLFFGSGTQLSVL.

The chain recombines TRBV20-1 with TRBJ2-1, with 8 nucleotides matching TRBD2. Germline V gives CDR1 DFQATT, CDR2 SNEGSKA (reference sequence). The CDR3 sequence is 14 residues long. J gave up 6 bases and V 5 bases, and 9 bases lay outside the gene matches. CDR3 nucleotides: TGCAGTGCTGGTGGACTAGCCTCAGTCAATGAGCAGTTCTTC. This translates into CSAGGLASVNEQFF.

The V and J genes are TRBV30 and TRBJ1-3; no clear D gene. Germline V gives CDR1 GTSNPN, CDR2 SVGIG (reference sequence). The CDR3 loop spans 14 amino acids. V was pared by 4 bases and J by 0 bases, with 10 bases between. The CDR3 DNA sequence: TGTGCCTGGACAGACGGACTCTCTGGAAACACCATATATTTT. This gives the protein CAWTDGLSGNTIYF.